A selection of T cell receptor beta chains follows, all from one sample in a study of CD8 T cells in ankylosing spondylitis. TCRdb re-called the 5' RACE reads with MiXCR, one entry per CDR3 protein. The table shows roughly 700,000 distinct CDR3 sequences, with around 19% occurring only once. The sample taken for sequencing was blood, either unsorted or a sorted T cell fraction (not recorded which). Receptors were obtained from a male donor with ankylosing spondylitis. Each CDR3 is given with its conserved first and last residue. Each record gives: J gene, V gene, D gene, clone size, CDR3 DNA, CDR3 protein. D genes are given only for firm matches. A row's size may be missing; if present it is once, few, many or a size class.

>TRBJ1-1|TRBV4-2|NA|few
TGTGCCAGCAGCCAAGAGGGACGGGCTGAAGCTTTCTTT
CASSQEGRAEAFF
>TRBJ1-1|TRBV3-1|NA|NA
TGTGCCAGCAGCCAAGAGGCGGGTCTGAACACTGAAGCTTTCTTT
CASSQEAGLNTEAFF
>TRBJ2-1|TRBV4-1|NA|NA
TGCGCCAGCAGCCAATCACAGGGACACGAGCAGTTCTTC
CASSQSQGHEQFF
>TRBJ2-1|TRBV3-1|TRBD2|NA
TGTGCCAGCAGCCCCCGACTAGCCACGCGCGGGAGGCCCTACAATGAGCAGTTCTTC
CASSPRLATRGRPYNEQFF
>TRBJ2-2|TRBV19|NA|NA
TGTGCCAGTAGTATGCGAGACACCGGGGAGCTGTTTTTT
CASSMRDTGELFF
>TRBJ1-1|TRBV27|NA|NA
TGTGCCAGCAGTTCGGTCAACTCCGACAGTAGTGGTTTCTTT
CASSSVNSDSSGFF
>TRBJ1-2|TRBV15|NA|few
TGTGCCACCAGCAGGGCCGGACGGGATGCCTATGGCTACACCTTC
CATSRAGRDAYGYTF
>TRBJ2-7|TRBV7-6|TRBD1|NA
TGTGCCAGCAGCTTACTCCGGGACAGGGGGGAGCAGTACTTC
CASSLLRDRGEQYF
>TRBJ2-1|TRBV2|TRBD2|NA
TGTGCCAGCAGAACCGGGACTACCCACTACAATGAGCAGTTCTTC
CASRTGTTHYNEQFF
>TRBJ2-2|TRBV12-3/TRBV12-4|TRBD1|NA
TGTGCCAGCATGCCCCTTGGGACAGGGGTTACCGGGGAGCTGTTTTTT
CASMPLGTGVTGELFF
>TRBJ2-3|TRBV13|TRBD1|NA
TGTGCCAGCAGCTCCTGGACAGGGGCACCAGATACGCAGTATTTT
CASSSWTGAPDTQYF
>TRBJ2-1|TRBV5-1|NA|many
TGCGCCAGCAGCTTATTCGGGGGAACGAACAATGAGCAGTTCTTC
CASSLFGGTNNEQFF
>TRBJ1-4|TRBV6-5|NA|many
TGTGCCAGCACCGTCACTCGCGATGAAAAACTGTTTTTT
CASTVTRDEKLFF
>TRBJ2-2|TRBV7-9|TRBD1|few
TGTGCCAGCAGCTCCCGGACAGGGCGGGACACCGGGGAGCTGTTTTTT
CASSSRTGRDTGELFF
>TRBJ2-1|TRBV6-1|NA|few
TGTGCCAGCGGGCAGTTGAAATGGTCATACAATGAGCAGTTCTTC
CASGQLKWSYNEQFF
>TRBJ2-1|TRBV9|NA|few
TGTGCCAGCAGCGTAGAGGGAGTAGGCGATGAGCAGTTCTTC
CASSVEGVGDEQFF
>TRBJ2-3|TRBV20-1|TRBD2|few
TGCAGTGCTGAGCGGGGCGCTAGCACAGATACGCAGTATTTT
CSAERGASTDTQYF
>TRBJ2-7|TRBV20-1|TRBD2|few
TGCAGTGCTAGAACTAGCGGGGGTCAGGACGAGCAGTACTTC
CSARTSGGQDEQYF